The 30 T cell receptor beta chains below were found in one sample sequenced in a study of control samples from healthy donors and cancer patients. Clones were sequenced by immunoSEQ multiplex PCR, and TCRdb holds only the in-frame ones, with some missing. The data show about 94,000 clones, about nine tenths seen once. Sequenced: blood. These receptor sequences come from a woman aged 18-35 years in good health.

The chain recombines TRBV4-1 with TRBJ1-2, with unresolved D. The CDR3 loop spans 15 amino acids. The germline V gene encodes CDR1 MGHRA and CDR2 YSYEKL. V was clipped by 1 base and J by 0 bases, with 9 bases between them. CDR3 DNA sequence: TGCGCCAGCAGCCAAGGCACCCGAGCTAACTATGGCTACACCTTC. It encodes CASSQGTRANYGYTF.

This clone was counted once. V is TRBV7-2 and J is TRBJ2-1, with TRBD2 identical over 9 bases. J lost 8 bases, V lost 2 bases, and 7 bases had no gene match. Germline assignment: CDR1 SGHTA and CDR2 FQGNSA. The CDR3 is 15 residues long. CDR3 protein: CASSLRRGGRDEQFF. The CDR3 DNA follows: TGTGCCAGCAGCTTAAGGCGGGGGGGGAGAGATGAGCAGTTCTTC.

The chain's CDR3 is CASSPPTAFNYGYTF. CDR3 nucleotide sequence: TGTGCCAGCAGCCCCCCGACAGCTTTTAACTATGGCTACACCTTC. The rearrangement joins TRBV6-5 to TRBJ1-2, with D possibly matching TRBD1 (5 bases). V lost 6 bases and J 1 base, leaving 15 bases between the germline ends. The CDR3 is 15 residues long. Germline V gene lookup returns CDR1 MNHEY and CDR2 SVGAGI.

V and J are TRBV29-1 and TRBJ2-3; 15 nucleotides align to TRBD2. The germline gives CDR1 SQVTM, CDR2 ANQGSEA. With 3 bases clipped from V and 0 bases from J, the junction kept 4 bases outside the gene matches. The CDR3 has 17 amino acids. The CDR3 sequence: CSVDGTSGGTSTDTQYF. For the CDR3, the DNA is TGCAGCGTTGACGGGACTAGCGGGGGGACTAGCACAGATACGCAGTATTTT.

The chain has TRBV10-2 and TRBJ1-2; the D gene is possibly TRBD1 (5 bases). This CDR3 is 12 amino acids long. Trimming left V 6 bases short and J 4 bases short, with 9 bases between. CDR1 WSHSY and CDR2 SAAADI come from the germline V gene. The CDR3 is CASSQGTYGYTF. For the CDR3, the DNA is TGCGCCAGCAGCCAGGGTACCTATGGCTACACCTTC.

The chain carries TRBV2 and TRBJ2-1; TRBD1 agrees at 11 bases. The CDR3 is made up of 15 amino acids. V lost 6 bases and J lost 6; bases outside the gene matches: 7. Germline CDR1 is SNHLY and CDR2 is FYNNEI. Here the CDR3 DNA reads TGTGCCAGCAGGCCATCCGGGACAGGGGGCAATGAGCAGTTCTTC. Translated, it gives CASRPSGTGGNEQFF.

The chain is built from TRBV11-3 and TRBJ2-7; TRBD1 matches 11 bases. The CDR3 sequence is 14 residues long. V lost 4 bases, J lost 6 bases, and 5 bases stayed unmatched. Germline CDR1 SGHNT, CDR2 YENEEA. This CDR3 reads CASSSGGTGGEQYF. The CDR3 DNA is TGTGCCAGCAGCTCAGGGGGGACAGGGGGCGAGCAGTACTTC.

The CDR3 DNA reads TGTGCCACCAGTGATTGGACTAGCGGGGGGCCCTGCGAGCAGTACTTC. This sequence encodes CATSDWTSGGPCEQYF. The chain is built from TRBV24-1 and TRBJ2-7; TRBD2 matches at 14 bases. Unmatched junction bases numbered 5, after V lost 2 bases and J lost 6 bases. This CDR3 is 16 amino acids long. CDR1 and CDR2 (germline): KGHDR, SFDVKD.

This clone was observed a handful of times. The chain is built from TRBV5-4 and TRBJ2-5; 8 positions agree with TRBD1. Germline CDR1 SGHNT, CDR2 YYREEE (reference sequence). Losses at the gene ends were 4 bases for V and 3 bases for J; bases not matched to a gene: 5. The CDR3 covers 14 residues. CDR3 bases: TGTGCCAGCAGCGAGCAGACAGGGGAAGAGACCCAGTACTTC. Its translation: CASSEQTGEETQYF.

The chain has TRBV5-1 and TRBJ1-2; D perhaps matches TRBD1 (6 bases). Trimming shortened V by 7 bases and J by 2 bases, and 9 bases separated the two germline ends. The CDR3 has 12 residues. CDR1 is SGHRS, CDR2 YFSETQ, per germline. The CDR3 DNA is TGCGCCAGCCGGAGGGGGAACTATGGCTACACCTTC. Its translation is CASRRGNYGYTF.

V usage is TRBV19 and J usage is TRBJ1-5; maybe TRBD1 (6 bases). The V gene's germline CDR1 is LNHDA and CDR2 SQIVND (reference sequence). The CDR3 has 16 amino acids. Trimming left V 6 bases short and J 7 bases short, with 22 bases between. The CDR3 coding sequence is TGTGCCAGTAGCCCGCGGGGGCAGGGGATCCGGCAGCCCCAGCATTTT. It translates to CASSPRGQGIRQPQHF. Drawing the rest from reference TRBV19 and TRBJ1-5, the complete variable domain is DGGITQSPKYLFRKEGQNVTLSCEQNLNHDAMYWYRQDPGQGLRLIYYSQIVNDFQKGDIAEGYSVSREKKESFPLTVTSAQKNPTAFYLCASSPRGQGIRQPQHFGDGTRLSIL.

The chain couples TRBV15 to TRBJ2-4; 9 bases align to TRBD2. The CDR3 has 19 residues. The junction had 13 bases not matched to a gene; V was cut back by 3 bases and J by 1 base. Germline CDR1 reads LNHNV; CDR2 reads YYDKDF (reference sequence). CDR3 region: CATSSPSGEGYEAKNIQYF. The CDR3 DNA reads TGTGCCACCAGCAGTCCTAGCGGGGAGGGTTACGAGGCCAAAAACATTCAGTACTTC. The whole variable domain, filled in from reference TRBV15 and TRBJ2-4, reads DAMVIQNPRYQVTQFGKPVTLSCSQTLNHNVMYWYQQKSSQAPKLLFHYYDKDFNNEADTPDNFQSRRPNTSFCFLDIRSPGLGDTAMYLCATSSPSGEGYEAKNIQYFGAGTRLSVL.

The rearrangement links TRBV16 to TRBJ1-4; unclear D gene. V shed 2 bases and J shed 8 bases, with 12 bases lying between them. This CDR3 is 14 amino acids long. Per germline, CDR1 KGHSY and CDR2 FQNENV. CDR3 coding DNA: TGTGCCAGCAGCCAAGGAGGACCGAGCGAAAAACTGTTTTTT. Translated, it gives CASSQGGPSEKLFF.

The genes are TRBV5-1 and TRBJ2-5; 10 nucleotides line up with TRBD2. The CDR3 runs 18 residues. Germline values: CDR1 SGHRS, CDR2 YFSETQ. V was pared by 4 bases and J by 5 bases, with 17 bases of the junction left unmatched. The CDR3 nucleotides read TGCGCCAGCAGCGGTGGACTAGCGGCCAACCCTGGGTCCGAGACCCAGTACTTC. It is translated as CASSGGLAANPGSETQYF.

This chain links TRBV25-1 with TRBJ2-2; D remains ambiguous. The CDR3 has 14 residues. Germline CDR1 is MGHDK and CDR2 is SYGVNS. Trimming took 0 bases from V and 4 from J, leaving 6 bases between them. The CDR3 region is CASSEYLSTGELFF. DNA for the CDR3: TGTGCCAGCAGTGAATATTTGAGCACCGGGGAGCTGTTTTTT.

The chain uses TRBV11-2 and TRBJ2-5; the D is unclear. V was shortened by 4 bases and J by 5 bases, with 11 bases between the two germline ends. CDR1 and CDR2 from the germline V gene are SGHAT and FQNNGV. The CDR3 spans 13 residues. The CDR3 DNA reads TGTGCCAGCAGCTCAAGACCCCGGGAGACCCAGTACTTC. It yields the protein CASSSRPRETQYF.

The CDR3, as DNA: TGTGCCAGCAGGGGACAGGGGGCGAACACTGAAGCTTTCTTT. Residues: CASRGQGANTEAFF. The gene calls are TRBV27 and TRBJ1-1, with 12 bases matching TRBD1. CDR1 is MNHEY and CDR2 is SMNVEV in the germline V gene (reference sequence). The V and J ends lost 6 bases and 1 base, in that order; junction bases with no gene match: 0. CDR3 length equals 14 residues.

The chain employs TRBV7-3 and TRBJ2-7, with 7 bases identical to TRBD1. The V and J ends lost 5 bases and 3 bases, in that order; junction bases with no gene match: 10. The CDR3 loop spans 15 amino acids. CDR1 is SGHTA, CDR2 FQGTGA, per germline. The CDR3: CASSLLTGFNYEQYF. The CDR3 DNA is TGTGCCAGCAGCCTCCTGACAGGGTTTAACTACGAGCAGTACTTC. The variable domain in full, completed from reference TRBV7-3 and TRBJ2-7, reads GAGVSQTPSNKVTEKGKYVELRCDPISGHTALYWYRQSLGQGPEFLIYFQGTGAADDSGLPNDRFFAVRPEGSVSTLKIQRTERGDSAVYLCASSLLTGFNYEQYFGPGTRLTVT.

The gene calls are TRBV5-4 and TRBJ1-2, with 8 nucleotides matching TRBD1. This CDR3 contains 16 residues. After removal of 4 bases from V and 0 bases from J, the junction contained 8 bases not matched to a gene. The germline gives CDR1 SGHNT, CDR2 YYREEE (reference sequence). In DNA form, the CDR3 reads TGTGCCAGCAGCCCCACAGGGGGTTCTTCTAACTATGGCTACACCTTC. Its protein is CASSPTGGSSNYGYTF.

The gene calls are TRBV7-6 and TRBJ1-2; D is uncertain. The V end was cut by 1 base, the J end by 7 bases, with 4 bases between. CDR3 length equals 11 residues. Germline CDR1 SGHVS, CDR2 FNYEAQ. CDR3 sequence: CASSLDGGYTF. The CDR3 nucleotides read TGTGCCAGCAGCTTAGATGGTGGCTACACCTTC.

The CDR3 DNA is TGTGCCAGCAGCTTGGTACAGGGAGTAACAACTAATGAAAAACTGTTTTTT. Its translation: CASSLVQGVTTNEKLFF. The chain is built from TRBV5-5 and TRBJ1-4; the D gene is possibly TRBD1 (6 bases). The CDR3 length is 17 residues. V lost 0 bases and J 0 bases, leaving 12 bases between the germline ends. The germline V gene has CDR1 SGHKS and CDR2 YYEKEE (reference sequence).

This rearrangement joins TRBV6-5 to TRBJ1-1; D call uncertain. This CDR3 is built from 12 residues. Germline CDR1 and CDR2: MNHEY and SVGAGI. Trimming stripped 6 bases from V and 0 bases from J, with 5 bases between. This chain's CDR3 is CASSNMNTEAFF. The CDR3 nucleotides are TGTGCCAGCAGCAACATGAACACTGAAGCTTTCTTT.

This sequence joins TRBV4-1 and TRBJ2-5; D possibly uses TRBD1 or TRBD2 (6 bases each). CDR3 size: 15 residues. CDR1 is MGHRA and CDR2 is YSYEKL in the germline V gene. V lost 1 base to trimming and J lost 9 bases, with 18 bases between them. CDR3 region: CASSQGGAVLKAQYF. CDR3 DNA sequence: TGCGCCAGCAGCCAAGGGGGGGCGGTCCTGAAGGCCCAGTACTTC.

CDR3 sequence reads: CASSLNRNYGYTF. DNA of the CDR3: TGTGCCAGCAGTCTTAACAGAAACTATGGCTACACCTTC. This chain connects TRBV12-3 or TRBV12-4 to TRBJ1-2; D uncertain. V was clipped by 5 bases and J by 2 bases, with 9 bases between them. This CDR3 is 13 amino acids long.

The rearrangement uses TRBV24-1 and TRBJ1-2; possible D gene TRBD1, 5 bases. V dropped 11 bases and J dropped 7 bases, with 19 bases sitting between them. From germline, CDR1 is KGHDR and CDR2 SFDVKD. The CDR3 consists of 13 residues. The CDR3 DNA sequence: TGTGCCAGTATAGACAGTTTGAAAACTGGCTACACCTTC. As protein: CASIDSLKTGYTF.

This clone was recorded once. The chain combines TRBV6-1 with TRBJ1-1; no clear D. The CDR3 has 12 amino acids. V was trimmed by 1 base and J by 4 bases, leaving 4 bases between them. CDR1 is MNHNS and CDR2 is SASEGT in the germline V gene. CDR3 sequence (DNA): TGTGCCAGCAGTGAAGGGGTCACTGAAGCTTTCTTT. Translated, it gives CASSEGVTEAFF.

This chain connects TRBV24-1 to TRBJ2-5; D may be TRBD1 (5 bases). The CDR3 totals 14 residues. Trimming pared 4 bases from V and 2 bases from J, leaving 10 bases between. The V gene's germline CDR1 is KGHDR and CDR2 SFDVKD. CDR3 nucleotides: TGTGCCACCAGTGACCCGACAGCTCAAGAGACCCAGTACTTC. It yields the protein CATSDPTAQETQYF.

The chain employs TRBV10-1 and TRBJ1-2, with 9 bases identical to TRBD1. J gave up 6 bases and V 6 bases, and 5 bases lay outside the gene matches. Germline V gives CDR1 WNHNN, CDR2 SYGVQD (reference sequence). CDR3 size: 13 residues. CDR3 loop: CASSLRQGDGYTF. The CDR3 coding sequence is TGCGCCAGCAGCCTACGACAGGGGGATGGCTACACCTTC.

This sequence joins TRBV6-5 and TRBJ2-7; a possible D gene is TRBD1 (6 bases). This CDR3 has 14 amino acids. Germline-derived CDR1 and CDR2 are MNHEY and SVGAGI. Trimming shortened V by 8 bases and J by 4 bases, and 18 bases separated the two germline ends. Written as DNA, the CDR3 is TGTGCCAGCGGACAAGTCGGAGACAGGTACGAGCAGTACTTC. Amino acid sequence: CASGQVGDRYEQYF.

A word on this clone: In the same sample, other DNA sequences code for this CDR3. V and J are TRBV4-1 and TRBJ1-2; D is perhaps TRBD1 (6 bases). The CDR3 is made up of 15 amino acids. Trimming shortened V by 0 bases and J by 4 bases, and 12 bases separated the two germline ends. The V gene's germline CDR1 is MGHRA and CDR2 YSYEKL. The CDR3 DNA reads TGCGCCAGCAGCCAAGACTCTGGGGGCGGCTATGGCTACACCTTC. Protein: CASSQDSGGGYGYTF.